This T cell receptor beta chain was observed in a study of blood T cells in healthy people across ages. Study-wide findings and caveats: The CMV status of each donor remained undetermined, and this could have confounded shifts in expanded clonotypes. Observed TCR beta diversity per million T cells went down as age went up. This fall followed a roughly linear course with age.

This clonotype was seen a few times. The antigen is not known. This CDR3 spans 12 amino acids. With each sample, at least 5 micrograms of total RNA were extracted. For the second PCR, which ran for roughly 6 to 12 cycles, a sample-barcoded 5' primer and a J-beta primer mix were used. TCRdb analysed the 5' RACE reads with MiXCR anew, one entry per CDR3 protein. The data show 700,000 to 950,000 distinct CDR3 sequences, roughly 44% seen once. The specimen was blood. This chain connects TRBV21-1 to TRBJ2-3; whether TRBD2, the table's D call, matches the DNA was not checked. TRBV21-1 is an annotated pseudogene. This receptor was taken from a woman aged 60-70 years in good health. CDR3 nucleotides: TGTGAACGGGAGGGCCGGAGAGATACGCAGTATTTT. It codes for CEREGRRDTQYF.